The 18 T cell receptor beta chains below all came from one sample that was sequenced in a study of T cell clonality in common variable immunodeficiency. Generated by immunoSEQ multiplex PCR, the TCRdb table keeps only in-frame clones and is missing some. The table lists 45,000 to 70,000 clones, with no singletons. Sequenced: peripheral blood mononuclear cells. Every receptor here comes from a person aged 18-70 years in good health.

This clone has at least ten counts. The CDR3 end lies 3 residues beyond the end of the read and is filled in from the germline J gene. V gene TRBV6-2 or TRBV6-3 combines with J gene TRBJ2-1, with 8 nucleotides matching TRBD1. This CDR3 spans 16 amino acids. Germline CDR1 MNHEY, CDR2 SVGEGT. V trimming: 6 bases; J trimming: 3 bases; junction bases outside the gene matches: 10. The CDR3 sequence: CASSSGQGDVYNEQFF. The sequenced part of the CDR3 DNA is TGTGCCAGCAGCTCCGGACAGGGCGATGTCTACAATGAG.

Worth noting for this clone: The read ends 3 residues before the CDR3 terminus; that terminus is restored from the germline J gene. The chain joins TRBV10-2 to TRBJ1-1; D uncertain. The CDR3 is made up of 13 amino acids. Germline loops: CDR1 WSHSY, CDR2 SAAADI. V was cut by 6 bases and J by 0 bases, with 8 bases left in between. Partial CDR3 DNA: TGCGCCAGCAGCCTCGCGCTGAACACTGAA. It codes for CASSLALNTE. The whole CDR3 region reads CASSLALNTEAFF.

This clone appeared many times. The DNA ends 3 residues before the CDR3 does, and the rest of the CDR3 is filled in from the germline J gene. This rearrangement joins TRBV20-1 to TRBJ2-1; 7 positions match TRBD1. V trimming: 3 bases; J trimming: 9 bases; junction bases outside the gene matches: 11. The CDR3 extends over 14 amino acids. From germline, CDR1 is DFQATT and CDR2 SNEGSKA (reference sequence). The covered CDR3 bases are TGCAGTGCTAGGGGGACAGCACCATGGGTTGAG. Amino acids: CSARGTAPWVE. The whole CDR3 reads CSARGTAPWVEQFF.

This clone was recorded a few times. The CDR3 end is not reached by the read, which stops 3 residues before it; the germline J gene fills it in. The V gene is TRBV20-1, the J gene TRBJ1-1; TRBD1 matches 7 bases. This CDR3 contains 14 residues. J gave up 1 base and V 2 bases, and 4 bases lay outside the gene matches. Germline-derived CDR1 and CDR2 are DFQATT and SNEGSKA (reference sequence). The CDR3 region is CSARRTGANTEAFF. The sequenced part of the CDR3 DNA is TGCAGTGCTAGAAGGACAGGAGCGAACACTGAA.

This clone was seen many times. The CDR3 end is not reached by the read, which stops 3 residues before it; the germline J gene fills it in. V and J are TRBV12-3 or TRBV12-4 and TRBJ2-3; no reliable D call. V was clipped by 5 bases and J by 6 bases, with 12 bases between them. The CDR3 consists of 13 residues. Partial CDR3 DNA: TGTGCCAGCAGTACTAACCAGAAGGATACG. This codes for CASSTNQKDT. The complete CDR3 sequence is CASSTNQKDTQYF.

This clone was seen many times. The read ends 3 residues before the CDR3 terminus; that terminus is restored from the germline J gene. V and J are TRBV20-1 and TRBJ1-6; D gene unclear. Germline V gives CDR1 DFQATT, CDR2 SNEGSKA (reference sequence). The CDR3 consists of 17 residues. The V and J ends lost 0 bases and 10 bases respectively, with 22 bases between them. CDR3 protein: CSARDRELGVAGSPLHF. CDR3 DNA, as far as it was read: TGCAGTGCTAGAGATCGGGAGCTTGGCGTAGCGGGGTCACCC.

This clone was counted a few times. The sequenced fragment ends 3 residues before the CDR3 boundary, so the rest is inferred from the germline J gene. The genes are TRBV20-1 and TRBJ2-7; 9 positions match TRBD2. CDR1 is DFQATT and CDR2 is SNEGSKA in the germline V gene (reference sequence). V lost 1 base, J lost 4 bases, and 5 bases stayed unmatched. The CDR3 extends over 14 amino acids. The CDR3 bases that were read are TGCAGTGCTAGAGTGGGACTAGCCACTTACGAG. Amino acid sequence: CSARVGLATYE. The full CDR3 is CSARVGLATYEQYF.

At least ten counts were recorded for this clone. The read halts 3 residues ahead of the CDR3 end, with the missing end drawn from the germline J gene. The chain recombines TRBV7-8 with TRBJ1-6; 7 bases agree with TRBD1. Trimming at V came to 4 bases and at J to 10 bases, leaving 10 bases not matched to a gene. The germline CDR1 and CDR2 sequences are SGHVS and FQNEAQ. The CDR3 covers 15 residues. The DNA read from the CDR3 is TGTGCCAGCAGCTCGACAGGGAACTCGGAGTCACCC. It translates to CASSSTGNSESP. The complete CDR3 protein is CASSSTGNSESPLHF.

This clone occurred many times. The CDR3 goes on 3 residues after the read ends, and that part is filled in from the germline J gene. The gene calls are TRBV20-1 and TRBJ2-7; TRBD2 agrees at 7 bases. Germline values: CDR1 DFQATT, CDR2 SNEGSKA (reference sequence). This CDR3 has 14 amino acids. V gave up 6 bases and J gave up 0 bases; unmatched junction bases: 8. The chain's CDR3 is CSASKGGGSYEQYF. Partial CDR3 DNA: TGCAGTGCCAGTAAAGGCGGGGGCTCCTACGAG.

This clone was recorded many times. CDR3 DNA (partial): TGTGCCAGCAGTTACGTCGGGGGACAGCCCTACGAG. This encodes CASSYVGGQPYE. From start to end, the CDR3 is CASSYVGGQPYEQYF. This chain connects TRBV6-2 or TRBV6-3 to TRBJ2-7; maybe TRBD1 (7 bases). The read falls 3 residues short of the CDR3 end, and the missing part is taken from the germline J gene. Trimming removed 2 bases from V and 2 bases from J, with 13 bases in between. Germline values: CDR1 MNHEY, CDR2 SVGEGT. The CDR3 contains 15 residues.

The sample holds many counts of this clone. With the read ending 3 residues before the CDR3 end, the germline J gene is used to fill in that end. This chain uses TRBV30 with TRBJ2-7, with D unresolved. Per germline, CDR1 GTSNPN and CDR2 SVGIG (reference sequence). This CDR3 region has 11 residues. V lost 7 bases and J lost 1, with 8 bases in between. The part of the CDR3 DNA that was read is TGTGCCTTACTACGATCCTACGAG. Residues: CALLRSYE. Given in full, the CDR3 is CALLRSYEQYF. The whole variable domain, remainder taken from reference TRBV30 and TRBJ2-7, is SQTIHQWPATLVQPVGSPLSLECTVEGTSNPNLYWYRQAAGRGLQLLFYSVGIGQISSEVPQNLSASRPQDRQFILSSKKLLLSDSGFYLCALLRSYEQYFGPGTRLTVT.

This clone has ten or more counts. CDR3 sequence: CASSPHIQETQYF. The DNA read from the CDR3 is TGTGCCAGCAGCCCTCACATCCAAGAGACC. The rearrangement links TRBV11-2 to TRBJ2-5; D is uncertain. Coverage ceases 3 residues before the CDR3 finishes, and the germline J gene fills in the end. V shed 5 bases and J shed 1 base, with 8 bases lying between them. Per the germline V gene, CDR1 is SGHAT and CDR2 is FQNNGV. The CDR3 loop spans 13 amino acids.

This clone showed up many times. The read finishes 3 residues shy of the CDR3 end, and the germline J gene is used to complete it. The V call is TRBV19, the J call TRBJ1-2; 7 bases are shared with TRBD1. V was clipped by 6 bases and J by 4 bases; unmatched bases: 5. This CDR3 has 13 amino acids. CDR1 is LNHDA, CDR2 SQIVND, per germline (reference sequence). CDR3 bases read: TGTGCCAGTAGCCCAGGGGGTGGCTATGGC. It is translated as CASSPGGGYG. The full CDR3 sequence reads CASSPGGGYGYTF.

This clone was found many times. The read terminates 3 residues ahead of where the CDR3 ends, so the germline J gene completes it. The rearrangement uses TRBV20-1 and TRBJ2-1, with 8 bases aligning to TRBD1. In germline, CDR1 is DFQATT, CDR2 SNEGSKA (reference sequence). V lost 3 bases to trimming and J lost 4 bases; unmatched junction nucleotides: 14. This CDR3 spans 17 amino acids. The DNA read from the CDR3 is TGCAGTGCTAGTGGCAGGGGGCGCGAGGCACGTTACAATGAG. Translated: CSASGRGREARYNE. The CDR3 in its entirety is CSASGRGREARYNEQFF.

There are many counts of this clone. Read coverage stops 3 residues before the CDR3 terminus; the germline J gene supplies the remainder. The chain combines TRBV20-1 with TRBJ2-3; maybe TRBD2 (7 bases). The CDR3 is 15 residues long. Deletions cut 2 bases from V and 1 base from J, with 13 bases between. Germline assignment: CDR1 DFQATT and CDR2 SNEGSKA (reference sequence). The sequenced part of the CDR3 DNA is TGCAGTGCTAGATTTGGGGGGGCCGGCACAGATACG. Translating gives CSARFGGAGTDT. The entire CDR3 protein reads CSARFGGAGTDTQYF.

In its sample, this clone was seen many times. Sequencing ends 3 residues short of the CDR3 end; the germline J gene provides the rest. The genes are TRBV5-1 and TRBJ2-3; possibly TRBD1 for D (5 bases). Trimming removed 5 bases from V and 3 bases from J, with 16 bases in between. Per the germline V gene, CDR1 is SGHRS and CDR2 is YFSETQ. The CDR3 totals 15 residues. The covered CDR3 bases are TGCGCCAGCAGTTGGAATGGCAGGGCGACAGATACG. As protein: CASSWNGRATDT. The full CDR3 protein is CASSWNGRATDTQYF.

There are many counts of this clone. The read stops 3 residues short of the end of the CDR3; the missing end is completed from the germline J gene. The chain combines TRBV7-3 with TRBJ2-3, with 7 bases aligning to TRBD2. This CDR3 has 19 amino acids. CDR1 is SGHTA and CDR2 is FQGTGA in the germline V gene. The ends lost 0 bases at V and 0 bases at J; junction bases unmatched: 12. This chain's CDR3 is CASSLTPTRGDESTDTQYF. Partial CDR3 DNA: TGTGCCAGCAGCTTAACCCCGACCCGGGGGGACGAAAGCACAGATACG.

This clone has at least ten counts. The read falls 3 residues short of the CDR3 end, and the missing part is taken from the germline J gene. V usage is TRBV2 and J usage is TRBJ1-2; possibly TRBD1 for D (5 bases). Germline V gene sequence: CDR1 SNHLY, CDR2 FYNNEI. This CDR3 has 12 amino acids. The CDR3 protein is CASREGFWGYTF. The CDR3 bases that were read are TGTGCCAGCAGGGAGGGGTTTTGGGGC.